Following are 2 T cell receptor beta chains from one sample sequenced in a study of shared clonotypes between healthy human individuals (dated by TCRdb to 2019 to 2021). For the CD8 naive samples, CD45RO-negative cells were positively selected for CCR7, yielding a CD45RA+CCR7+ population from which TemRA cells were excluded. The receptor library was made with the immunoSEQ multiplex PCR assay. Held by TCRdb, this immuneACCESS table contains in-frame sequences only and omits some clones. Under half of the omission traces to an unresolved V gene where checked; the cause of the rest is unknown. In all, the sample holds millions of clones, and approximately 95% of those were seen once. Clones ranked in the top ten supply roughly 1% of the sample. Sequenced material: naive CD8+ T cells sorted from blood. The cell subset or site label corresponds to: CD45RA+CCR7+. The receptors originated from a young man in good health.

V gene TRBV28 combines with J gene TRBJ1-1; no reliable D call. The germline V and J ends were trimmed by 6 bases and 3 bases, with 8 bases remaining between them. This CDR3 spans 12 amino acids. Germline lookup yields CDR1 MDHEN and CDR2 SYDVKM. CDR3 nucleotides: TGTGCCAGCAGCAACAGTTACACTGAAGCTTTCTTT. It codes for CASSNSYTEAFF.

A single count supports this clone. The same CDR3 can be traced to other DNA sequences in this sample. V gene TRBV6-5 combines with J gene TRBJ2-7; either TRBD1 or TRBD2 may supply D (7 bases each). V shed 2 bases and J shed 4 bases, with 12 bases lying between them. The CDR3 totals 14 residues. The V gene's germline CDR1 is MNHEY and CDR2 SVGAGI. CDR3 amino acids: CASSYQGGRYEQYF. The CDR3 coding sequence is TGTGCCAGCAGTTACCAGGGGGGGAGGTACGAGCAGTACTTC.